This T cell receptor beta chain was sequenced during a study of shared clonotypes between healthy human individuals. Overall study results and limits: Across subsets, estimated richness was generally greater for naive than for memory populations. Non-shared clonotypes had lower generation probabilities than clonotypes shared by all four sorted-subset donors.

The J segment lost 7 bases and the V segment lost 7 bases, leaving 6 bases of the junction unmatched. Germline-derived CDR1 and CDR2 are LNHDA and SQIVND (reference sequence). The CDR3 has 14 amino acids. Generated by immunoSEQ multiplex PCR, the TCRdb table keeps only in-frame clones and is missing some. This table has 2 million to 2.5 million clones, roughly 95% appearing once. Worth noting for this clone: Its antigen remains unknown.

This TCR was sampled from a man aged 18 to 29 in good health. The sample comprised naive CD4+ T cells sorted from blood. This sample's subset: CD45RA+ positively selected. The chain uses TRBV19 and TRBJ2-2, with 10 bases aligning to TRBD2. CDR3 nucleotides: TGTGCCAGTAATTTAGCGGGAGGCTTCGGGGAGCTGTTTTTT. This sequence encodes CASNLAGGFGELFF. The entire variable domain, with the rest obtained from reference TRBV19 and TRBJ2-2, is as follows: DGGITQSPKYLFRKEGQNVTLSCEQNLNHDAMYWYRQDPGQGLRLIYYSQIVNDFQKGDIAEGYSVSREKKESFPLTVTSAQKNPTAFYLCASNLAGGFGELFFGEGSRLTVL.